Below are 6 T cell receptor beta chains sequenced from a single sample in a study of human T cells and chemical hapten exposure (dated by TCRdb to the early 2020s). The library was generated by RACE. The data were produced on a NextSeq 500. TCRdb redid the processing of the public reads, applying fastp at Q25 and MiXCR, and retained in-frame beta chains. Each CDR3 protein gets just one entry, which takes the most common genes and DNA from the rows behind it. Here the sample has about 200,000 distinct CDR3 sequences; 24% occur a single time. The ten most abundant clones make up about 2.3% of the sample. Reading the label with the study, this specimen's time point is: patch test 3, about 24 weeks after DPC sensitization. Read against the paper, the sample's treatment or condition label means: therapeutic diphenylcyclopropenone sensitization with weekly scalp DPC. The specimen was whole blood, collected in connection with sensitization to the hapten diphenylcyclopropenone (DPC). The receptor set was obtained from a woman aged 35 to 49 with alopecia areata. Some clones in this sample may be carry-over from other donors' samples.

This clonotype was picked up a small number of times. This chain connects TRBV4-2 to TRBJ1-1, with 7 nucleotides matching TRBD1. Germline lookup yields CDR1 LGHNA and CDR2 YNFKEQ. CDR3 size: 15 residues. The V segment lost 1 base and the J segment 2 bases; nucleotides outside the gene matches: 4. As DNA, the CDR3 is TGTGCCAGCAGCCAAGGACAGGGAGGCAACACTGAAGCTTTCTTT. The encoded protein is CASSQGQGGNTEAFF.

This clonotype appeared a single time. At one boundary the junction diverges from the germline segment, which might be a read error. The chain has TRBV7-7 and TRBJ2-2; D unclear. Germline CDR1 reads SSHAT; CDR2 reads FNYEAQ (reference sequence). The CDR3 extends over 12 amino acids. The CDR3 loop is CASSPDPGELFF. CDR3 DNA sequence: TGTGCTAGCAGTCCGGATCCCGGGGAGCTGTTTTTT.

V usage is TRBV20-1 and J usage is TRBJ2-7; D is possibly TRBD1 (7 bases). CDR1 and CDR2 from the germline V gene are DFQATT and SNEGSKA (reference sequence). V shed 5 bases and J shed 6 bases, with 14 bases lying between them. The CDR3 has 12 residues. The CDR3 sequence is CSAGAQGGEQYF. The DNA of the CDR3 is TGCAGTGCTGGGGCCCAGGGGGGCGAGCAGTACTTC.

The J gene is TRBJ2-2, the V gene TRBV11-2, with TRBD2 identical over 7 bases. The CDR3 spans 16 residues. Germline lookup yields CDR1 SGHAT and CDR2 FQNNGV. V lost 1 base and J lost 4; bases outside the gene matches: 6. The CDR3 protein is CASSLGGGSATGELFF. CDR3 DNA: TGTGCCAGCAGCTTAGGGGGCGGGAGTGCCACCGGGGAGCTGTTTTTT.

This clonotype appeared many times. The rearrangement links TRBV4-2 to TRBJ2-3, with D unclear. CDR1 is LGHNA and CDR2 is YNFKEQ in the germline V gene. This CDR3 is built from 15 residues. V dropped 0 bases and J dropped 1 base, with 8 bases sitting between them. This CDR3 is CASSQDYQGTDTQYF. CDR3 DNA sequence: TGTGCCAGCAGCCAAGATTACCAGGGCACAGATACGCAGTATTTT.

This clonotype was observed many times. This chain links TRBV7-2 with TRBJ1-1; a weak D match, TRBD1 (5 bases). The CDR3 has 14 residues. The germline CDR1 and CDR2 sequences are SGHTA and FQGNSA. V was cut by 0 bases and J by 4 bases, with 9 bases left in between. For the CDR3, the DNA is TGTGCCAGCAGCTTAGCGCTTGGGGGCACTGAAGCTTTCTTT. Residues: CASSLALGGTEAFF.